This T cell receptor beta chain was observed in a study of T cell repertoires in cytomegalovirus infection. The study's findings and limits: Identification of carriers of CMV plus the relevant HLA was performed using cumulative public TCR beta family frequency.

TCRdb re-derived calls from the reads in MiXCR, one entry per CDR3 protein. The sample has approximately 310,000 distinct CDR3 sequences, 25% seen once; the top ten hold about 14%. The CDR3 extends over 17 amino acids. Unmatched junction bases numbered 8, after V lost 4 bases and J lost 7 bases. CDR1 is SGHTA and CDR2 is FQGNSA in the germline V gene. Concerning this clonotype: The antigen remains undetermined.

The chain joins TRBV7-2 to TRBJ2-2; 14 nucleotides agree with TRBD2. This sequence was found in a human donor in good health (CMV status not recorded). Some clones in this sample may be carry-over from other donors' samples. This specimen was cultured PBMCs, taken from culture after CMV antigen stimulation. CDR3 protein: CASSSATSGRVGGELFF. In nucleotides, the CDR3 is TGTGCCAGCAGCTCCGCGACTAGCGGGAGGGTCGGCGGGGAGCTGTTTTTT.